This is a list of T cell receptor beta chains from one sample in a study of blood T cell repertoires in COVID-19. Sequenced by immunoSEQ multiplex PCR; TCRdb stores in-frame clones only, minus some. The data contain approximately 90,000 clones, more than 65% of them singletons. Sequencing was performed on peripheral blood. The receptors were gathered from a man aged 60 to 75 with acute or convalescent COVID-19. Both conserved end residues are trimmed from each CDR3. A D gene is named only where the DNA matches it firmly.

D	V	J	CDR3
.	TRBV29-1	TRBJ2-1	SVGTAYNEQF
.	TRBV18	TRBJ1-3	ASSPPYGTAGNTIY
TRBD2	TRBV6-1	TRBJ2-1	ASSDRGLAGNEQF
.	TRBV5-5	TRBJ1-1	ASSTDSFTEAF
.	TRBV30	TRBJ2-3	AWSVRGALLNTQY
TRBD1	TRBV11-3	TRBJ2-7	ASSLEQSTGGASYEQY
TRBD1	TRBV4-1	TRBJ2-5	ASSPVGRQGQETQY
TRBD2	TRBV2	TRBJ2-1	ASRQLAGTTYNEQF
TRBD1	TRBV4-1	TRBJ1-1	ASSPRTGWNTEAF
TRBD2	TRBV6-5	TRBJ2-1	ASRRRDYYEQF
.	TRBV9	TRBJ2-7	ASSVHEAPSYEQY
TRBD1	TRBV6-5	TRBJ2-1	ASSFSGTGYNEQF
.	TRBV19	TRBJ1-5	ASSINPVAGQPQH
.	TRBV7-2	TRBJ1-1	ASSPRRGGTEAF
.	TRBV28	TRBJ1-1	ASSGNTEAF
.	TRBV11-2	TRBJ1-1	ASSPRRAGNTEAF
.	TRBV18	TRBJ1-3	ASSPYVPGNTIY
TRBD1	TRBV5-1	TRBJ2-1	ASSQTGGQAEQF
TRBD2	TRBV27	TRBJ2-2	ASRGLAGGHGELF
TRBD1	TRBV28	TRBJ2-5	ASSRDRGRVGETQY
.	TRBV10-1	TRBJ1-2	ASSDSLAYGYT
.	TRBV5-5	TRBJ2-3	ASSLGPVTDTQY
TRBD1	TRBV2	TRBJ1-4	ASSWDRGEKLF
.	TRBV19	TRBJ2-1	ASRTTLAPSYNEQF
.	TRBV18	TRBJ2-6	ASSSTGYTAGANVLT
.	TRBV7-9	TRBJ1-5	ASSSRGDSNQPQH
.	TRBV7-9	TRBJ1-4	ASSLGRAVANEKLF
TRBD1	TRBV5-5	TRBJ1-2	ASSSTGQGLYGYT
.	TRBV5-1	TRBJ2-2	ASSEQQGNTGELF
.	TRBV20-1	TRBJ2-7	SARYDEQY